The clone carrying this TCR beta chain was counted only a few times. Original analysis: Scientists estimated how many nucleated cells there were by amplifying reference gene primers. Produced via immunoSEQ multiplex PCR; TCRdb's table is partial and in-frame only. V and J calls and clone size are copied from that table; D and trimming were computed from the DNA. The sample has 110,000 or so clones, roughly 81% seen once; the top ten hold about 10%. Trimming at V came to 2 bases and at J to 1 base, leaving 7 bases not matched to a gene. The V gene's germline CDR1 is SGHDN and CDR2 FVKESK. The CDR3 covers 16 residues. The data were taken from a study of blood T cell repertoires in COVID-19. Study context: PBMCs, B-cell-depleted T cells, or T cells were the source of the cDNA or gDNA that made up the material.

V gene TRBV14 combines with J gene TRBJ2-7; TRBD2 matches 8 bases. The material sequenced was peripheral blood. The receptor was isolated from a human donor in a cohort sampled during active COVID-19. This CDR3 is CASSQTGGAGSYEQYF. The CDR3 DNA follows: TGTGCCAGCAGCCAAACGGGGGGGGCGGGTTCCTACGAGCAGTACTTC.